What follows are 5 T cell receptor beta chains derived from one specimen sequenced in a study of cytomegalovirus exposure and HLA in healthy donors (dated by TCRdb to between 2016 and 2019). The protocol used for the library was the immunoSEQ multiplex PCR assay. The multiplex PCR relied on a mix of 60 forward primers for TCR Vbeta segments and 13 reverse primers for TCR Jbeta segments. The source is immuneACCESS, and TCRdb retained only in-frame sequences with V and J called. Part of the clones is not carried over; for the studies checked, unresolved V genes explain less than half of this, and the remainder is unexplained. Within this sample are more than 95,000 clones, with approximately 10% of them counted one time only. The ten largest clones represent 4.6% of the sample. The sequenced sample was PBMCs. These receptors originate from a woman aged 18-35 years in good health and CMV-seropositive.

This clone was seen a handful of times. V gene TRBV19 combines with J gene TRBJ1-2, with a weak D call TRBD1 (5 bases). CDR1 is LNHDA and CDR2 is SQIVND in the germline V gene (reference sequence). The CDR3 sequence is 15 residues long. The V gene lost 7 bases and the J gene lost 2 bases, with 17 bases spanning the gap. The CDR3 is CASKQDVFLNYGYTF. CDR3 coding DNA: TGTGCCAGTAAACAGGACGTGTTTTTAAACTATGGCTACACCTTC. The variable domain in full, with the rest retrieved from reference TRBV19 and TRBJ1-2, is DGGITQSPKYLFRKEGQNVTLSCEQNLNHDAMYWYRQDPGQGLRLIYYSQIVNDFQKGDIAEGYSVSREKKESFPLTVTSAQKNPTAFYLCASKQDVFLNYGYTFGSGTRLTVV.

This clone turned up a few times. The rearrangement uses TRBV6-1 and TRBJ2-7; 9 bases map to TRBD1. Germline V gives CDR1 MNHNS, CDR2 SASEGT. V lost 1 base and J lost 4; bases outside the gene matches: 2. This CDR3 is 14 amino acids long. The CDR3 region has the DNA TGTGCCAGCAGTGAAGGGGGACAGGGATACGAGCAGTACTTC. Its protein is CASSEGGQGYEQYF.

In DNA, the CDR3 is TGTGCCAGCGGTAACATGAACACTGAAGCTTTCTTT. Protein: CASGNMNTEAFF. The rearrangement uses TRBV7-3 and TRBJ1-1; D remains ambiguous. The CDR3 consists of 12 residues. Trimming took 8 bases from V and 0 from J, leaving 7 bases between them. Germline CDR1 is SGHTA and CDR2 is FQGTGA.

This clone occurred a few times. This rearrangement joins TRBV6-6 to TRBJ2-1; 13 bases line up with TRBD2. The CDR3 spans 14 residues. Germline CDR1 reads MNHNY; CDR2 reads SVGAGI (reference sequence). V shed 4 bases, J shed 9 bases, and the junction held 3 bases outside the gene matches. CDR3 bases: TGTGCCAGCAGTTGGACTAGCGGGAGTATTGAGCAGTTCTTC. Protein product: CASSWTSGSIEQFF.

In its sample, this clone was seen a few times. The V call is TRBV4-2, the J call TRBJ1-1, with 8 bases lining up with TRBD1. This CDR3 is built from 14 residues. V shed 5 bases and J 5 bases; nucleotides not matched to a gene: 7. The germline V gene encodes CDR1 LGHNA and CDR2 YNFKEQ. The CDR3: CASSAQGGDTEAFF. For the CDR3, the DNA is TGTGCCAGCAGCGCACAGGGGGGAGATACTGAAGCTTTCTTT.